This record concerns one T cell receptor beta chain sequence. Its antigen remains unknown. CDR3 length: 16 residues. Between the trimmed V and J ends, which lost 1 base and 0 bases, there was a span of 14 bases. Germline-derived CDR1 and CDR2 are SQVTM and ANQGSEA. This entry belongs to a study of T-cell memory formation after mild COVID-19. The overall study: TCR clusters were mostly donor specific.

Each CDR3 protein is one row after TCRdb ran MiXCR on the 5' RACE reads. This table holds approximately 400,000 distinct CDR3 sequences, roughly 24% found once. Study-level points and caveats: Pre-infection memory contained some responding clones, which suggested that cross-reactive memory had joined. Mainly CM and EM harbored the contracting CD4+ clones; mainly EMRA harbored the CD8+ ones.

The genes are TRBV29-1 and TRBJ2-3, with D tentatively TRBD2 (6 bases). The sample taken for sequencing was PBMCs or a T cell subset sorted from them (not recorded which). The clonotype comes from an adult woman who had mild COVID-19 (a few samples of this study predate the infection). Cell type and time point are not known. The CDR3 here is CSVEGPRGRSTDTQYF. CDR3 nucleotides: TGCAGCGTTGAAGGGCCGCGGGGCCGCAGCACAGATACGCAGTATTTT.